The 8 T cell receptor beta chains listed next were all sequenced from one sample in a study of siplizumab effects on memory and regulatory T cells. Measured with immunoSEQ multiplex PCR; TCRdb has only the in-frame clones, and not every one. The repertoire has some 100,000 clones, around 94% of them found once; the top ten carry under 0.65%. The specimen was Tregs sorted from blood. These receptors came from a human donor in good health.

The count of this clone is one. CDR3 nucleotides: TGTGCCAGCTCACCGAAACAGGGGGCTCACCCCTATGAGCAGTTCTTC. Its protein product is CASSPKQGAHPYEQFF. This chain links TRBV18 with TRBJ2-1; 9 positions match TRBD1. The CDR3 runs 16 residues. Trimming at V came to 3 bases and at J to 8 bases, leaving 11 bases not matched to a gene. Germline V lookup: CDR1 KGHSH, CDR2 LQKENI.

The V call is TRBV5-5, the J call TRBJ1-4; D unclear. V lost 0 bases and J lost 5, with 11 bases in between. From germline, CDR1 is SGHKS and CDR2 YYEKEE (reference sequence). The CDR3 extends over 15 amino acids. CDR3: CASSLAQLPNEKLFF. CDR3 DNA: TGTGCCAGCAGCTTGGCACAGCTACCAAATGAAAAACTGTTTTTT.

The V call is TRBV18, the J call TRBJ2-3, with 8 bases identical to TRBD2. V shed 5 bases and J 3 bases; nucleotides not matched to a gene: 16. Germline lookup yields CDR1 KGHSH and CDR2 LQKENI. This CDR3 comprises 18 residues. CDR3 loop: CASSFSSSGRTRTDTQYF. The CDR3 DNA reads as TGTGCCAGCTCATTCTCGTCGAGCGGGAGAACTCGAACAGATACGCAGTATTTT. The complete variable domain, with remaining parts taken from reference TRBV18 and TRBJ2-3, reads NAGVMQNPRHLVRRRGQEARLRCSPMKGHSHVYWYRQLPEEGLKFMVYLQKENIIDESGMPKERFSAEFPKEGPSILRIQQVVRGDSAAYFCASSFSSSGRTRTDTQYFGPGTRLTVL.

The chain joins TRBV5-6 to TRBJ2-7; a weak D match, TRBD1 (6 bases). There are 12 residues in the CDR3. CDR1 is SGHDT, CDR2 YYEEEE, per germline. V dropped 4 bases and J dropped 11 bases, with 16 bases sitting between them. The CDR3 DNA is TGTGCCAGCAGCCAACCTGCAGGGGACGAGTACTTC. Amino acid sequence: CASSQPAGDEYF.

J is TRBJ2-7 and V is TRBV27, with D tentatively TRBD1 (5 bases). The V end lost 3 bases, the J end lost 2 bases, and 8 bases lay between the germline ends. Looked up from germline, CDR1 is MNHEY and CDR2 is SMNVEV (reference sequence). CDR3 length: 13 residues. The CDR3 nucleotides are TGTGCCAGCAGTTTTTCGACAGCCTACGAGCAGTACTTC. This gives the protein CASSFSTAYEQYF.

The chain is built from TRBV27 and TRBJ2-5; unclear D gene. This CDR3 has 16 residues. In germline, CDR1 is MNHEY, CDR2 SMNVEV (reference sequence). V dropped 3 bases and J dropped 4 bases, with 18 bases sitting between them. The CDR3 coding sequence is TGTGCCAGCAGTTTCCTTGGCCATAAAGGGCCAGAGACCCAGTACTTC. Its translation is CASSFLGHKGPETQYF.

The J gene is TRBJ2-2, the V gene TRBV10-1; 7 nucleotides align to TRBD1. Germline trimming cut 0 bases from V and 1 base from J; bases unmatched to any gene: 8. Germline values: CDR1 WNHNN, CDR2 SYGVQD (reference sequence). The CDR3 runs to 18 residues. The CDR3, as DNA: TGCGCCAGCAGTGAGTCGTCCCCCGGGACAGTGAACACCGGGGAGCTGTTTTTT. Translating it yields CASSESSPGTVNTGELFF.

The rearrangement links TRBV2 to TRBJ2-5; 13 bases are shared with TRBD2. V lost 5 bases and J lost 2; bases outside the gene matches: 8. The CDR3 runs to 17 residues. CDR1 SNHLY and CDR2 FYNNEI come from the germline V gene. CDR3 in DNA: TGTGCCAGCAGTTACGGACTAGCGGGAGTTTTGCAAGAGACCCAGTACTTC. Its protein is CASSYGLAGVLQETQYF.